Each of the 25 T cell receptor beta chains below was sequenced from the same sample in a study of blood T cell repertoires in COVID-19. Data came from immunoSEQ multiplex PCR; TCRdb stores just in-frame clones and leaves some out. This sample carries about 210,000 clones, approximately 81% of them seen once, and the ten largest clones take 8% to 9.5%. What was sequenced was PBMCs or T cells enriched from blood (not recorded which). These TCRs come from a woman aged 50 to 60 with acute COVID-19.

The V gene is TRBV11-2, the J gene TRBJ2-3, with a weak D call TRBD2 (5 bases). This CDR3 is 16 amino acids long. CDR1 and CDR2 from the germline V gene are SGHAT and FQNNGV. The ends were cut back, 4 bases at V and 0 bases at J, with 14 bases in the middle. This CDR3 reads CASSSTTRTSTDTQYF. DNA of the CDR3: TGTGCCAGCAGCTCCACCACTAGGACCAGCACAGATACGCAGTATTTT.

As to this clone: A read error may be the cause here, since a much bigger clone is one base away. This chain uses TRBV7-9 with TRBJ1-1; D gene ambiguous. CDR3 length equals 13 residues. V lost 2 bases and J lost 1, with 5 bases in between. Germline V lookup: CDR1 SEHNR, CDR2 FQNEAQ (reference sequence). The chain's CDR3 is CASSLLGNTEAFF. DNA for the CDR3: TGTGCCAGCAGCTTACTCGGGAACACTGAAGCTTTCTTT.

The gene calls are TRBV3-1 (or the pseudogene TRBV3-2) and TRBJ2-5; 7 positions agree with TRBD2. The CDR3 extends over 16 amino acids. From germline, CDR1 is LGHDT and CDR2 YNNKEL (reference sequence). V trimming: 3 bases; J trimming: 4 bases; junction bases outside the gene matches: 11. The chain's CDR3 is CASSQLRLASIETQYF. The CDR3 DNA is TGTGCCAGCAGCCAGCTTCGACTAGCCTCGATAGAGACCCAGTACTTC.

This clone was recorded a few times. The J gene is TRBJ1-1, the V gene TRBV10-3; 7 bases are shared with TRBD1. With V trimmed by 4 bases and J by 7 bases, 9 bases remained unmatched. Germline-derived CDR1 and CDR2 are ENHRY and SYGVKD. This CDR3 is built from 14 residues. As DNA, the CDR3 is TGTGCCATCAGTGGATCAGGGGGATTACATGAAGCTTTCTTT. This codes for CAISGSGGLHEAFF.

This clone came up once. The rearrangement links TRBV27 to TRBJ2-3, with 7 bases aligning to TRBD2. The CDR3 is made up of 16 amino acids. Germline V gene sequence: CDR1 MNHEY, CDR2 SMNVEV (reference sequence). V was pared by 1 base and J by 2 bases, with 6 bases of the junction left unmatched. In nucleotides, the CDR3 is TGTGCCAGCAGTTTATACGGCGGGGACTACACAGATACGCAGTATTTT. This gives the protein CASSLYGGDYTDTQYF.

The chain employs TRBV2 and TRBJ2-5; possible D gene TRBD2, 6 bases. Per the germline V gene, CDR1 is SNHLY and CDR2 is FYNNEI. The CDR3 loop spans 15 amino acids. The V end lost 7 bases, the J end lost 5 bases, and 20 bases lay between the germline ends. The CDR3 DNA reads TGTGCCAGCACCGGGAGTAGTTTGTTAGGGGAGACCCAGTACTTC. Its translation is CASTGSSLLGETQYF.

V and J are TRBV5-1 and TRBJ2-3, with 11 bases identical to TRBD1. V lost 4 bases, J lost 0 bases, and 7 bases stayed unmatched. This CDR3 comprises 17 residues. Looked up from germline, CDR1 is SGHRS and CDR2 is YFSETQ. The CDR3 DNA reads as TGCGCCAGCAGCGGGGGACAGGGGGACTTTAGCACAGATACGCAGTATTTT. This gives the protein CASSGGQGDFSTDTQYF.

This sequence joins TRBV12-5 and TRBJ1-1; D is unresolved. Looked up from germline, CDR1 is LGHNT and CDR2 is FRNRAP. Trimming stripped 7 bases from V and 1 base from J, with 10 bases between. The CDR3 runs to 13 residues. CDR3 sequence reads: CASERAPNTEAFF. CDR3 bases: TGTGCTAGTGAAAGAGCCCCGAACACTGAAGCTTTCTTT.

This chain uses TRBV3-1 (or the pseudogene TRBV3-2) with TRBJ2-3, with TRBD1 as a possible D gene (5 bases). The CDR3 totals 12 residues. Germline CDR1 reads LGHDT; CDR2 reads YNNKEL (reference sequence). Trimming pared 1 base from V and 12 bases from J, leaving 11 bases between. The CDR3 region has the DNA TGTGCCAGCAGCCAAGGGGGCGTTACTCAGTATTTT. This sequence encodes CASSQGGVTQYF.

The chain has TRBV24-1 and TRBJ2-7; 7 bases align to TRBD1. Germline values: CDR1 KGHDR, CDR2 SFDVKD. V lost 3 bases, J lost 2 bases, and 3 bases stayed unmatched. The CDR3 totals 14 residues. CDR3 region: CATSDQDRAYEQYF. CDR3 DNA: TGTGCCACCAGTGATCAAGACAGGGCCTACGAGCAGTACTTC.

The rearrangement links TRBV20-1 to TRBJ2-3; D unresolved. CDR1 DFQATT and CDR2 SNEGSKA come from the germline V gene (reference sequence). The CDR3 contains 11 residues. The CDR3 DNA reads as TGCATCCCCCCCGAGGCCGCTACGCAGTATTTT. Amino acid sequence: CIPPEAATQYF.

V is TRBV5-1 and J is TRBJ2-3; maybe TRBD1 (6 bases). There are 15 residues in the CDR3. Trimming took off 4 bases at V and 0 bases at J, with 12 bases between the two ends. Germline loops: CDR1 SGHRS, CDR2 YFSETQ. CDR3 residues: CASSLRQASTDTQYF. The CDR3 DNA reads TGCGCCAGCAGCCTTAGACAGGCGAGCACAGATACGCAGTATTTT.

The chain combines TRBV23-1 with TRBJ2-3; D is perhaps TRBD1 (5 bases). TRBV23-1 has ORF status, its function being uncertain. CDR3 size: 18 residues. Trimming pared 2 bases from V and 1 base from J, leaving 19 bases between. Written as DNA, the CDR3 is TGCGCCAGCAGTCAACCTAAAGACAGTTTTGATTGCACAGATACGCAGTATTTT. Translated: CASSQPKDSFDCTDTQYF.

The rearrangement uses TRBV5-5 and TRBJ2-7, with 10 bases fitting TRBD1. Trimming took 4 bases from V and 5 from J; bases not matched to a gene: 9. Germline CDR1 and CDR2: SGHKS and YYEKEE (reference sequence). The CDR3 spans 15 residues. The CDR3 DNA is TGTGCCAGCAGCCCTCCCGGGACAGGGGATAACGAGCAGTACTTC. The encoded protein is CASSPPGTGDNEQYF.

J is TRBJ2-7 and V is TRBV4-2; possible D gene TRBD1, 6 bases. The CDR3 has 15 residues. Trimming left V 0 bases short and J 3 bases short, with 12 bases between. Germline V gene data show CDR1 as LGHNA and CDR2 as YNFKEQ. CDR3 residues: CASSQDQGSGYEQYF. For the CDR3, the DNA is TGTGCCAGCAGCCAAGATCAGGGGTCGGGCTACGAGCAGTACTTC.

This chain links TRBV5-1 with TRBJ2-6, with D possibly matching TRBD1 (5 bases). The CDR3 extends over 17 amino acids. CDR1 is SGHRS, CDR2 YFSETQ, per germline. V lost 4 bases and J 1 base, leaving 15 bases between the germline ends. CDR3 in amino acids: CASSPTVTVSGANVLTF. The CDR3 bases are TGCGCCAGCAGCCCGACAGTTACGGTGTCTGGGGCCAACGTCCTGACTTTC.

This rearrangement joins TRBV10-3 to TRBJ1-1; 8 positions match TRBD1. Germline V CDR1 and CDR2: ENHRY, SYGVKD. The CDR3 is 18 residues long. V shed 0 bases and J 2 bases; nucleotides not matched to a gene: 11. DNA of the CDR3: TGTGCCATCAGTGAGTCGAGTTCGGCAGGGGGCGACAACACTGAAGCTTTCTTT. Its protein is CAISESSSAGGDNTEAFF.

This chain joins TRBV12-3 or TRBV12-4 and TRBJ1-1; a weak D match, TRBD1 (6 bases). This CDR3 spans 11 amino acids. Trimming removed 7 bases from V and 10 bases from J, with 13 bases in between. The CDR3 DNA follows: TGTGCCAGCACCCGGGGGGGGCGAGCTTTCTTT. As protein: CASTRGGRAFF.

This sequence joins TRBV27 and TRBJ1-4, with 8 bases that match TRBD1. J gave up 8 bases and V 6 bases, and 8 bases lay outside the gene matches. The CDR3 totals 14 residues. The germline V gene has CDR1 MNHEY and CDR2 SMNVEV (reference sequence). CDR3 in DNA: TGTGCCAGCAGAAAGACAGGGGTTCGGGAAAAACTGTTTTTT. Translating gives CASRKTGVREKLFF.

This chain connects TRBV3-1 (or the pseudogene TRBV3-2) to TRBJ2-1, with 7 bases lining up with TRBD2. The trim removed 2 bases at V and 3 bases at J, leaving 1 base unmatched. This CDR3 comprises 14 residues. Germline V CDR1 and CDR2: LGHDT, YNNKEL (reference sequence). The CDR3 region has the DNA TGTGCCAGCAGCCAAAGGACTAGCTACAATGAGCAGTTCTTC. This encodes CASSQRTSYNEQFF.

The V and J genes are TRBV28 and TRBJ2-5; 7 bases are shared with TRBD1. The germline CDR1 and CDR2 sequences are MDHEN and SYDVKM. Trimming at V came to 5 bases and at J to 5 bases, leaving 8 bases not matched to a gene. This CDR3 has 14 amino acids. CDR3 sequence: CASSDGQVGETQYF. The DNA for the CDR3 is TGTGCCAGCAGTGACGGACAGGTGGGCGAGACCCAGTACTTC. The variable domain in full, completed from reference TRBV28 and TRBJ2-5, reads DVKVTQSSRYLVKRTGEKVFLECVQDMDHENMFWYRQDPGLGLRLIYFSYDVKMKEKGDIPEGYSVSREKKERFSLILESASTNQTSMYLCASSDGQVGETQYFGPGTRLLVL.

The DNA for the CDR3 is TGTGCCAGCAGCCCGACAGGGCACGAGCAGTACTTC. It encodes CASSPTGHEQYF. The genes are TRBV27 and TRBJ2-7; 7 positions match TRBD1. CDR1 and CDR2 (germline): MNHEY, SMNVEV (reference sequence). Trimming took 6 bases from V and 5 from J; bases not matched to a gene: 4. CDR3 size: 12 residues.

V usage is TRBV7-2 and J usage is TRBJ2-1; 9 bases are shared with TRBD1. V was pared by 5 bases and J by 6 bases, with 11 bases of the junction left unmatched. The CDR3 length is 16 residues. Germline V gives CDR1 SGHTA, CDR2 FQGNSA. The CDR3 nucleotides are TGTGCCAGCAGCCCCAAAGCCGGGACAGGGAGCAATGAGCAGTTCTTC. Protein sequence: CASSPKAGTGSNEQFF. Using reference TRBV7-2 and TRBJ2-1 for the parts outside the CDR3, the full variable domain is GAGVSQSPSNKVTEKGKDVELRCDPISGHTALYWYRQSLGQGLEFLIYFQGNSAPDKSGLPSDRFSAERTGGSVSTLTIQRTQQEDSAVYLCASSPKAGTGSNEQFFGPGTRLTVL.

This clone occurred once. The gene calls are TRBV5-5 and TRBJ1-2; 9 positions agree with TRBD1. V dropped 1 base and J dropped 0; count of bases not matched to a gene: 1. The length of the CDR3 is 15 residues. Germline CDR1 reads SGHKS; CDR2 reads YYEKEE (reference sequence). The CDR3 DNA sequence: TGTGCCAGCAGCTTGCGGGACAGGGCTAACTATGGCTACACCTTC. Translated: CASSLRDRANYGYTF.

V and J are TRBV7-6 and TRBJ2-3; 12 bases map to TRBD2. In germline, CDR1 is SGHVS, CDR2 FNYEAQ. The CDR3 runs 19 residues. The junction had 20 bases not matched to a gene; V was cut back by 5 bases and J by 8 bases. CDR3 bases: TGTGCCAGCAGCCGGATTTCCGGACTAGCGGGATCGTCTGAGGTTACGCAGTATTTT. The encoded protein is CASSRISGLAGSSEVTQYF.